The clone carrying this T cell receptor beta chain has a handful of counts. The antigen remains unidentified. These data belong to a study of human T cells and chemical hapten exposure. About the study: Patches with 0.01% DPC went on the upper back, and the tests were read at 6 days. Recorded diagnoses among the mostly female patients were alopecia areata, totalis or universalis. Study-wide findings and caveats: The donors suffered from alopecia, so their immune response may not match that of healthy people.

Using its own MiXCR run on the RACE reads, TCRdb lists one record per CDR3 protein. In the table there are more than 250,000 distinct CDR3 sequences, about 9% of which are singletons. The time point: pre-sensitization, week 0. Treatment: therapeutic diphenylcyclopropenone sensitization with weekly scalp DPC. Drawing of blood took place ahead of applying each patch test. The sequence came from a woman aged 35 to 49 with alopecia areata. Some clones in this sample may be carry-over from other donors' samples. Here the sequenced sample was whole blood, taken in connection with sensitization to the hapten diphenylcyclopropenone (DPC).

The CDR3 bases are TGCGCCAGCAGCTCGGGACTAGGCTCCTATGAGCAGTTCTTC. Amino acid sequence: CASSSGLGSYEQFF. This chain connects TRBV5-1 to TRBJ2-1, with 8 bases matching TRBD2. This CDR3 is built from 14 residues. Germline V gene data show CDR1 as SGHRS and CDR2 as YFSETQ. V lost 3 bases, J lost 8 bases, and 7 bases stayed unmatched.